This TCR beta chain was obtained from a study of T cell changes during pregnancy in multiple sclerosis. Only in-frame clones appear in the TCRdb table, and some are missing; sequencing was by immunoSEQ multiplex PCR. This sample carries tens of thousands of clones, more than 85% of them seen once, and the ten largest clones take 0.99%. The germline V gene encodes CDR1 SGHKS and CDR2 YYEKEE (reference sequence). Trimming took 1 base from V and 0 from J; bases not matched to a gene: 11. This CDR3 region has 19 residues. The sample here was peripheral blood, taken after pregnancy. This sequence joins TRBV5-5 and TRBJ1-3; 9 positions agree with TRBD1. This TCR derives from a female donor with multiple sclerosis, enrolled in a pregnancy study. CDR3 nucleotide sequence: TGTGCCAGCAGCTTGACCTCCGGGACAGGGTATCTCTCTGGAAACACCATATATTTT. It is translated as CASSLTSGTGYLSGNTIYF.